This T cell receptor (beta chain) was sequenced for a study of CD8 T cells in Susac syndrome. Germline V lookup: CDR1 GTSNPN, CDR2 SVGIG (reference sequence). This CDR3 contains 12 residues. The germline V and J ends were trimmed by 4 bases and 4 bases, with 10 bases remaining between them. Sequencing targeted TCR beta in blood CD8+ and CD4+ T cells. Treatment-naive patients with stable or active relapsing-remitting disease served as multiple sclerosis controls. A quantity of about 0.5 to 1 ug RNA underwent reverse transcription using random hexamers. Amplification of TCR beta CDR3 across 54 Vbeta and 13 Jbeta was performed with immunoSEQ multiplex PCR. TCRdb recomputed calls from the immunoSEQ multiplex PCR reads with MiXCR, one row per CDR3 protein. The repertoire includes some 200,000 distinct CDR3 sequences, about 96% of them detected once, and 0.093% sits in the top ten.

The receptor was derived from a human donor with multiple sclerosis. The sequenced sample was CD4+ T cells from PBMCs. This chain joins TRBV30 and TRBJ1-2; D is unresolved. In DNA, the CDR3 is TGTGCCTGGACGGGGAGGAGCTATGGCTACACCTTC. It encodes CAWTGRSYGYTF.